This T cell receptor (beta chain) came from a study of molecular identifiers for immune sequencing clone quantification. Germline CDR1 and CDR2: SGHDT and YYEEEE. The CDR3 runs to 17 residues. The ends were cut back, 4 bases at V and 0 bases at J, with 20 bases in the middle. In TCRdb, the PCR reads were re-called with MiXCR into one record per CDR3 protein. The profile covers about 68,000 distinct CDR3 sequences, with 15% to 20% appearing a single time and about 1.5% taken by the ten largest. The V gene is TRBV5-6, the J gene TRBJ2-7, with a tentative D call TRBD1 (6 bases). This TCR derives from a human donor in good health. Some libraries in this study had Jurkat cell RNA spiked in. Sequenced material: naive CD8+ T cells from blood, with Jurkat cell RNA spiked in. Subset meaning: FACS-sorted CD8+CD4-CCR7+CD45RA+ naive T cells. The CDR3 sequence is CASSTYGRGLTSYEQYF. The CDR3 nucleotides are TGTGCCAGCAGCACCTACGGCAGGGGCCTAACCTCCTACGAGCAGTACTTC.